This record looks at one T cell receptor beta chain sequence and its context. Its target is unknown. The length of the CDR3 is 13 residues. Germline assignment: CDR1 SGHRS and CDR2 YFSETQ. V dropped 0 bases and J dropped 6 bases, with 9 bases sitting between them. These data come from a study of cytomegalovirus exposure and HLA in healthy donors. Study outcomes and limitations: Sequencing likely caused a cluster of highly shared sequence variants. Immune exposure information comprised only CMV serostatus. Association with HLA alleles at 0.05 false discovery rate was found for 15,000 or so TCR beta sequences in a later analysis.

Vbeta (60) and Jbeta (13) primers were used in the PCR. In the original processing: It was a later analysis that counted roughly 79 million unique TCR beta chains, of which 9 million to 13 million were shared. Clones were read by immunoSEQ multiplex PCR, and TCRdb kept only the in-frame ones, dropping some. The V and J calls and clone size come from that table; D and trimming were worked out from the DNA. The profile covers 100,000 to 150,000 clones, with about 73% appearing a single time and almost 6% taken by the ten largest. This sequence originates from a woman aged 45-65 years in good health and CMV-seropositive. Sequencing used PBMCs. This sequence joins TRBV5-1 and TRBJ1-1, with no clear D. CDR3 protein: CASSLEGRSEAFF. CDR3 DNA: TGCGCCAGCAGCTTGGAAGGGAGGTCTGAAGCTTTCTTT.